This TCR beta chain emerged from a study of blood T cell repertoires in COVID-19. For the study at large: The United States, Italy and Spain provided the acute and convalescent COVID-19 samples. Sources were T cells, B-cell-depleted T cells, or PBMCs; the material itself was cDNA or gDNA.

Between the trimmed V and J ends, which lost 0 bases and 0 bases, there was a span of 12 bases. This CDR3 is 17 amino acids long. The germline V gene has CDR1 MNHNS and CDR2 SASEGT. As originally analysed: Estimation of nucleated cell counts was performed using reference gene primer amplification. TCRdb's table, derived via immunoSEQ multiplex PCR, lists solely in-frame clones and lacks some. V, J and clone size reflect that table, while D and trimming were determined from the DNA. The sample lists about 98,000 clones; roughly 86% were seen once. Sequencing was performed on peripheral blood. This chain connects TRBV6-1 to TRBJ1-3, with D perhaps matching TRBD1 (5 bases). This receptor was identified in a man over 45 with active or convalescent COVID-19. CDR3 nucleotide sequence: TGTGCCAGCAGTGAAGCTCTCAGGGCGGTCTCTGGAAACACCATATATTTT. Amino acid sequence: CASSEALRAVSGNTIYF.